Reported below is one TCR beta chain. Per the germline V gene, CDR1 is KGHSH and CDR2 is LQKENI. The germline V and J ends were trimmed by 0 bases and 1 base, with 9 bases remaining between them. This CDR3 region has 15 residues. The data were obtained in a study of blood T cell repertoires in COVID-19. About the study: In each case, the material was cDNA or gDNA derived from T cells, B-cell-depleted T cells, or PBMCs.

Sequencing used immunoSEQ multiplex PCR; TCRdb keeps in-frame clones, though not all of them. The table records 300,000 to 350,000 clones, roughly 85% of them present only once. This study enrolled people aged roughly 18 to 100 from roughly 22 US geographic areas. Cohorts were based on clinical histories the participants reported. This sequence was found in a woman in her forties with acute COVID-19. The chain recombines TRBV18 with TRBJ1-1, with a tentative D call TRBD1 (5 bases). Specimen: PBMCs or T cells enriched from blood (not recorded which). CDR3 in DNA: TGTGCCAGCTCACCACCGGCCAGGGAGAACACTGAAGCTTTCTTT. Its protein is CASSPPARENTEAFF. Variable domain in full (rest from reference TRBV18 and TRBJ1-1): NAGVMQNPRHLVRRRGQEARLRCSPMKGHSHVYWYRQLPEEGLKFMVYLQKENIIDESGMPKERFSAEFPKEGPSILRIQQVVRGDSAAYFCASSPPARENTEAFFGQGTRLTVV.